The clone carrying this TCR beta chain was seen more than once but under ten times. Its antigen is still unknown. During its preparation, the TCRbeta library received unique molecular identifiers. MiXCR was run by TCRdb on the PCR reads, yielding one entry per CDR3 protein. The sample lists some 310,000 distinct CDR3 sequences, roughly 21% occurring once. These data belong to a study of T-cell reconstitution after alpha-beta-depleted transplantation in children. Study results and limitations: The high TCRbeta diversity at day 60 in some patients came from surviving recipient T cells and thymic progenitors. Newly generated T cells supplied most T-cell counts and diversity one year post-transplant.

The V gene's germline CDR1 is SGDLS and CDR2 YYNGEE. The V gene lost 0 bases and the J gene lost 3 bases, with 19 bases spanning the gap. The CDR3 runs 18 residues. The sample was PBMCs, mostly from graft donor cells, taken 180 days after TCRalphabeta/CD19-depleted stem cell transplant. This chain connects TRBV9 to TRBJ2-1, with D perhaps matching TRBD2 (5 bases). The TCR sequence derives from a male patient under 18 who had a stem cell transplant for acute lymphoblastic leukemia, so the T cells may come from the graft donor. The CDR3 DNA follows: TGTGCCAGCAGCGTAGTGGCGGGCGTCCAAAGAAGCTACAATGAGCAGTTCTTC. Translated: CASSVVAGVQRSYNEQFF.